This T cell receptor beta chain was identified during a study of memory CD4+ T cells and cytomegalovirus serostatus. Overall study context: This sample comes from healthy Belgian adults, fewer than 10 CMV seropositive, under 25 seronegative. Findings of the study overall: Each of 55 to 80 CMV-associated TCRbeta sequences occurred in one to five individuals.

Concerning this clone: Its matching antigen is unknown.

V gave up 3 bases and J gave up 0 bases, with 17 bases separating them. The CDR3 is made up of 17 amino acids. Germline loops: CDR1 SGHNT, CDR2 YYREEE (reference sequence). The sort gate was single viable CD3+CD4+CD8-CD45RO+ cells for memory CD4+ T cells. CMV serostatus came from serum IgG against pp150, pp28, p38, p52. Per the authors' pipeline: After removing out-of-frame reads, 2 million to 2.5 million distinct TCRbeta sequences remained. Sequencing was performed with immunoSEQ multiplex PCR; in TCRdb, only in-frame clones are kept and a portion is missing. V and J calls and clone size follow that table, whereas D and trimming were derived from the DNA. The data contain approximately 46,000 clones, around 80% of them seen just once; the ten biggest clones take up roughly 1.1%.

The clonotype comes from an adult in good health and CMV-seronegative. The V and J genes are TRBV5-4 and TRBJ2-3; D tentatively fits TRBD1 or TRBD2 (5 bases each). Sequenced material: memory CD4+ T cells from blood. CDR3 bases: TGTGCCAGCAGCTCTGACGGGGCTTCCTCTAGCACAGATACGCAGTATTTT. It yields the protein CASSSDGASSSTDTQYF.